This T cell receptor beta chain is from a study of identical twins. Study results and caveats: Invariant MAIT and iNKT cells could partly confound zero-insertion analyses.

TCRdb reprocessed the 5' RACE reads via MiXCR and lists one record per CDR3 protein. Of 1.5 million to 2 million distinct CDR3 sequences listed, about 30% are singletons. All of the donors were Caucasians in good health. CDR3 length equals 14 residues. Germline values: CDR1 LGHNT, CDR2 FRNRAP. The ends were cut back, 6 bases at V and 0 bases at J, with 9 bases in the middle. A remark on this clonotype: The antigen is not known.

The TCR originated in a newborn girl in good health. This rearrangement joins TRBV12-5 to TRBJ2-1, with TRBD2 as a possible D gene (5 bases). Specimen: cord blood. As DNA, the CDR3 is TGTGCTAGTGGGTTAGCGTCCTCCTACAATGAGCAGTTCTTC. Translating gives CASGLASSYNEQFF.